Reported below is one T cell receptor beta chain. The data stem from a study of shared clonotypes between healthy human individuals. Terminally differentiated effector memory CD45RA+ cells were excluded by CCR7 positive selection of CD45RO-negative cells. Generated by immunoSEQ multiplex PCR, the TCRdb table keeps only in-frame clones and is missing some. The sample shows around 2,000,000 clones, approximately 94% of them seen only once. Germline values: CDR1 SEHNR, CDR2 FQNEAQ (reference sequence). The CDR3 is 13 residues long. Between the trimmed V and J ends, which lost 5 bases and 5 bases, there was a span of 12 bases.

The genes are TRBV7-9 and TRBJ2-5; D call uncertain. Sequencing was carried out using naive CD8+ T cells sorted from blood. This TCR came from a man aged 18-30 years in good health. CDR3 loop: CASSPNTGETQYF. Written as DNA, the CDR3 is TGTGCCAGCAGCCCTAACACGGGCGAGACCCAGTACTTC. Full variable domain (missing parts from reference TRBV7-9 and TRBJ2-5): DTGVSQNPRHKITKRGQNVTFRCDPISEHNRLYWYRQTLGQGPEFLTYFQNEAQLEKSRLLSDRFSAERPKGSFSTLEIQRTEQGDSAMYLCASSPNTGETQYFGPGTRLLVL.